This T cell receptor beta chain was profiled in a study of T-cell reconstitution after alpha-beta-depleted transplantation in children. V was pared by 3 bases and J by 3 bases, with 9 bases between. The CDR3 spans 13 residues. Germline CDR1 reads MDHEN; CDR2 reads SYDVKM. TCRbeta library construction was performed incorporating unique molecular identifiers. TCRdb ran MiXCR on the PCR reads and lists one entry per CDR3 protein. The table includes a few hundred thousand distinct CDR3 sequences, about 16% detected once. The rearrangement links TRBV28 to TRBJ2-7; D is unclear. The input for sequencing was PBMCs from the stem cell graft donor, taken from the stem cell graft. This receptor was obtained from a human donor who donated a stem cell graft to a child with acute lymphoblastic leukemia. The chain's CDR3 is CASSFYNSYEQYF. The CDR3 DNA is TGTGCCAGCAGTTTTTACAACAGCTACGAGCAGTACTTC.